These 13 T cell receptor beta chains were all obtained from the same sample, sequenced in a study of response to subunit inactivated influenza vaccine. Via MiXCR, TCRdb re-called the RT-PCR reads, giving one row per CDR3 protein. The data hold around 580,000 distinct CDR3 sequences, with over 9.5% observed a single time. The specimen was PBMCs from blood, collected on the day of vaccination. The receptors stem from a man aged 50 to 60 who received an inactivated influenza vaccine.

V and J are TRBV29-1 and TRBJ2-7; 9 bases align to TRBD1. This CDR3 has 15 amino acids. The germline V gene encodes CDR1 SQVTM and CDR2 ANQGSEA. V shed 5 bases, J shed 1 base, and the junction held 9 bases outside the gene matches. The CDR3 loop reads CSVRLGQGPSYEQYF. The DNA for the CDR3 is TGCAGCGTTAGGCTAGGACAGGGGCCATCCTACGAGCAGTACTTC.

V is TRBV5-1 and J is TRBJ2-5, with 10 bases lining up with TRBD1. The trim removed 4 bases at V and 5 bases at J, leaving 17 bases unmatched. CDR1 is SGHRS and CDR2 is YFSETQ in the germline V gene. CDR3 size: 18 residues. Here the CDR3 DNA reads TGCGCCAGCAGCCCAACACCTGCCGGGACAGGGGCAAGGGAGACCCAGTACTTC. It translates to CASSPTPAGTGARETQYF.

This clonotype was observed a handful of times. The V call is TRBV5-6, the J call TRBJ2-3; 9 bases map to TRBD1. J was trimmed by 4 bases and V by 5 bases; bases with no gene match: 11. The germline V gene encodes CDR1 SGHDT and CDR2 YYEEEE. The CDR3 contains 16 residues. The CDR3 nucleotides are TGTGCCAGCAGGGGGGACAGGGTGAGAAGTTCAGATACGCAGTATTTT. Translating it yields CASRGDRVRSSDTQYF.

This clonotype was recorded a few times. The V call is TRBV12-3 or TRBV12-4, the J call TRBJ2-3; a weak D match, TRBD1 (6 bases). The ends were cut back, 5 bases at V and 8 bases at J, with 20 bases in the middle. The CDR3 is 15 residues long. CDR3 loop: CASSGNLRGTSTQYF. CDR3 DNA sequence: TGTGCCAGCAGTGGCAACCTCAGGGGAACAAGTACGCAGTATTTT.

This clonotype was counted between two and nine times. The chain is built from TRBV20-1 and TRBJ2-3; 7 bases are a match to TRBD2. Per the germline V gene, CDR1 is DFQATT and CDR2 is SNEGSKA (reference sequence). CDR3 length: 13 residues. CDR3 loop: CSPKAGRTDTQYF. The CDR3 nucleotides are TGCAGCCCCAAAGCGGGAAGGACAGATACGCAGTATTTT.

CDR3 in amino acids: CASSPVLAGGRDTQYF. CDR3 nucleotides: TGTGCCAGCAGCCCGGTTCTAGCGGGAGGTCGGGATACGCAGTATTTT. This chain uses TRBV7-8 with TRBJ2-3; TRBD2 matches at 11 bases. The CDR3 loop spans 16 amino acids. Trimming took 5 bases from V and 6 from J; bases not matched to a gene: 10. Germline CDR1 SGHVS, CDR2 FQNEAQ.

This clonotype was counted ten times or more. The chain joins TRBV5-1 to TRBJ2-2; 11 nucleotides align to TRBD2. Germline values: CDR1 SGHRS, CDR2 YFSETQ. The ends lost 3 bases at V and 6 bases at J; junction bases unmatched: 4. The CDR3 length is 15 residues. CDR3 bases: TGCGCCAGCAGCTCGACTAGCGGGATGGCCGGGGAGCTGTTTTTT. Its translation is CASSSTSGMAGELFF.

The V call is TRBV7-2, the J call TRBJ2-1; 9 bases agree with TRBD2. The CDR3 runs 16 residues. Germline V CDR1 and CDR2: SGHTA, FQGNSA. The V and J ends lost 4 bases and 7 bases, in that order; junction bases with no gene match: 11. The CDR3 region is CASSSATAGGWNEQFF. As DNA, the CDR3 is TGTGCCAGCAGCTCAGCAACAGCGGGAGGATGGAATGAGCAGTTCTTC.

The gene calls are TRBV7-2 and TRBJ2-1; D gene ambiguous. The CDR3 extends over 16 amino acids. Germline loops: CDR1 SGHTA, CDR2 FQGNSA. V was shortened by 0 bases and J by 0 bases, with 9 bases between the two germline ends. The CDR3 DNA follows: TGTGCCAGCAGCTTAGCGATGAGGAGCTCCTACAATGAGCAGTTCTTC. Translating it yields CASSLAMRSSYNEQFF.

This clonotype has only a few counts. The chain recombines TRBV7-2 with TRBJ1-4; 7 nucleotides align to TRBD1. V shed 3 bases and J 0 bases; nucleotides not matched to a gene: 1. The germline V gene encodes CDR1 SGHTA and CDR2 FQGNSA. CDR3 size: 15 residues. CDR3 bases: TGTGCCAGCAGCTTCAGGGGGGCAACTAATGAAAAACTGTTTTTT. The encoded protein is CASSFRGATNEKLFF.

The rearrangement joins TRBV20-1 to TRBJ2-3; no firm D call. The germline V gene encodes CDR1 DFQATT and CDR2 SNEGSKA (reference sequence). This CDR3 has 13 amino acids. Trimming cost V 3 bases and J 4 bases, with 11 bases left between them. CDR3 nucleotides: TGCAGTGCTAGGGAGACCTCGCCAGATACGCAGTATTTT. Translated: CSARETSPDTQYF.

The chain is built from TRBV11-2 and TRBJ2-7; a weak D match, TRBD2 (5 bases). CDR1 and CDR2 (germline): SGHAT, FQNNGV. Trimming stripped 2 bases from V and 6 bases from J, with 11 bases between. The CDR3 sequence is 13 residues long. CDR3 protein: CASSLTWTSEQYF. For the CDR3, the DNA is TGTGCCAGCAGCTTAACTTGGACTTCCGAGCAGTACTTC.

A few counts support this clonotype. This sequence joins TRBV7-9 and TRBJ1-6, with TRBD1 matching over 10 bases. Germline assignment: CDR1 SEHNR and CDR2 FQNEAQ (reference sequence). Germline trimming cut 6 bases from V and 6 bases from J; bases unmatched to any gene: 8. The CDR3 runs to 16 residues. CDR3 sequence: CASRNYGDRGNSPLHF. The CDR3 DNA sequence: TGTGCCAGCAGAAATTACGGGGACAGGGGTAATTCACCCCTCCACTTT.